This TCR beta chain came from a study of CD8+ T cells in alopecia areata. RNA extraction was followed by reverse transcription into cDNA, which acted as the sequencing template. Measured with immunoSEQ multiplex PCR; TCRdb has only the in-frame clones, and not every one. The data contain a few hundred thousand clones, under 75% of them seen just once; the ten biggest clones take up about 1.6%. This clone was detected a few times. The CDR3 is 16 residues long. Deletions cut 0 bases from V and 5 bases from J, with 12 bases between. Germline CDR1 is SGDLS and CDR2 is YYNGEE. Treatment reported: oral pan-JAK inhibitor, 5-10 mg twice daily.

Specimen: CD4+ T cells sorted from blood, collected at week 4, from a patient treated with tofacitinib. This TCR was recovered from a human donor with alopecia areata. The rearrangement links TRBV9 to TRBJ1-6; D not resolved. The CDR3 loop is CASSVAEGFNNSPLHF. Written as DNA, the CDR3 is TGTGCCAGCAGCGTAGCCGAAGGGTTCAATAATTCACCCCTCCACTTT.